This TCR beta chain originates from a study of human T cells and chemical hapten exposure. V lost 1 base, J lost 3 bases, and 7 bases stayed unmatched. Germline V gene data show CDR1 as DFQATT and CDR2 as SNEGSKA (reference sequence). The CDR3 loop spans 15 amino acids. Time point in this sample: pre-sensitization, week 0. Documented treatment: therapeutic diphenylcyclopropenone sensitization with weekly scalp DPC. Blood collection happened ahead of applying each patch test. On this clonotype: Its antigen is not identified.

Study-wide points: Expanded TCRs showed more large CDR3 clusters than pre-sensitization or healthy control sets. Donors, who had alopecia, may show an immune response that differs from healthy people's.

TCRdb reanalysed the RACE reads using MiXCR and keeps one entry per CDR3 protein. The sample shows approximately 400,000 distinct CDR3 sequences, around 5.5% of them seen only once. This clonotype originated in a woman aged 45-60 years with alopecia areata. Some clones in this sample may be carry-over from other donors' samples. The source material was whole blood, sampled in connection with sensitization to the hapten diphenylcyclopropenone (DPC). The chain uses TRBV20-1 and TRBJ2-7, with 9 bases aligning to TRBD1. The CDR3 coding sequence is TGCAGTGCTAGAGGGCGGGACAGGGACTACTACGAGCAGTACTTC. It encodes CSARGRDRDYYEQYF.